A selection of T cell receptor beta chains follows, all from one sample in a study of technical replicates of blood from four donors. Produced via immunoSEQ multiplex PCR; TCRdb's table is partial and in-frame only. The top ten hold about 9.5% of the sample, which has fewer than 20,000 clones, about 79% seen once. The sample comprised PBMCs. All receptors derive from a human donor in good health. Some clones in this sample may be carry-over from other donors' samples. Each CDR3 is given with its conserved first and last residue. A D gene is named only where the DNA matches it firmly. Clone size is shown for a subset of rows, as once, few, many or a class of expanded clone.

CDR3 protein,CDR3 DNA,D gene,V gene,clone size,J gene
CATGGQETQYF,TGTGCCACGGGGGGACAAGAGACCCAGTACTTC,TRBD2,TRBV27,once,TRBJ2-5
CASSHQGPIYNEQFF,TGTGCCAGCAGCCATCAGGGTCCGATTTACAATGAGCAGTTCTTC,NA,TRBV27,NA,TRBJ2-1
CASSVQDTQYF,TGTGCCAGCAGTGTACAAGATACGCAGTATTTT,NA,TRBV25-1,NA,TRBJ2-3
CASSLRTREEQYF,TGCGCCAGCAGCCTTCGCACCCGGGAAGAGCAGTACTTC,NA,TRBV4-1,NA,TRBJ2-7
CASSFFRGRSEQYF,TGTGCCAGCAGTTTTTTCAGGGGGCGATCGGAGCAGTACTTC,TRBD1,TRBV27,NA,TRBJ2-7
CATSRARLGASYEQYF,TGTGCCACCAGCAGAGCCCGACTAGGGGCCTCCTACGAGCAGTACTTC,NA,TRBV15,NA,TRBJ2-7
CASSPPVEGRTYEQYF,TGTGCCAGCTCACCACCGGTGGAAGGGAGGACGTACGAGCAGTACTTC,NA,TRBV18,NA,TRBJ2-7
CASSEGQGGIYGYTF,TGTGCCAGCAGTGAAGGACAGGGAGGCATTTATGGCTACACCTTC,TRBD1,TRBV6-1,NA,TRBJ1-2
CASSGTGRDTIYF,TGTGCCAGTAGCGGGACAGGTAGGGACACCATATATTTT,TRBD1,TRBV19,NA,TRBJ1-3
CASSYSGGTATDTQYF,TGTGCCAGCAGTTACTCCGGCGGGACTGCCACAGATACGCAGTATTTT,NA,TRBV6-5,NA,TRBJ2-3
CAWSVVRAGELFF,TGTGCCTGGAGTGTTGTACGCGCCGGGGAGCTGTTTTTT,NA,TRBV30,NA,TRBJ2-2
CATSRTSGYNEQFF,TGTGCCACCAGCAGGACTAGCGGGTACAATGAGCAGTTCTTC,TRBD2,TRBV15,NA,TRBJ2-1
CASSWYTEVAEAFF,TGTGCCAGCAGCTGGTACACCGAAGTGGCTGAAGCTTTCTTT,NA,TRBV7-9,NA,TRBJ1-1
CASSREAAGYTF,TGTGCCAGCAGCCGAGAGGCAGCGGGCTACACCTTC,NA,TRBV11-2,NA,TRBJ1-2
CASSLGTGSGYTF,TGTGCCAGCAGCTTAGGGACAGGGTCTGGCTACACCTTC,TRBD1,TRBV11-2,NA,TRBJ1-2
CASSRDPGRADTQYF,TGTGCCAGCTCCCGGGACCCCGGGAGGGCAGATACGCAGTATTTT,TRBD2,TRBV27,NA,TRBJ2-3
CASSFYGDTQYF,TGCGCCAGCAGCTTCTACGGAGATACGCAGTATTTT,NA,TRBV5-1,NA,TRBJ2-3
CASSQGGVPGKKTLAKNIQYF,TGCGCCAGCAGCCAAGGGGGTGTCCCGGGAAAGAAAACCTTGGCCAAAAACATTCAGTACTTC,NA,TRBV4-1,NA,TRBJ2-4
CASSALRDRSNQPQHF,TGTGCCAGCAGTGCACTCCGGGACAGAAGCAATCAGCCCCAGCATTTT,TRBD1,TRBV25-1,NA,TRBJ1-5
CASSSAAGTYEQYF,TGTGCCAGCAGTTCAGCAGCGGGAACCTACGAGCAGTACTTC,TRBD2,TRBV28,few,TRBJ2-7
CATSRGAEGAGGTYNEQFF,TGTGCCACCAGCAGAGGCGCCGAGGGGGCGGGAGGAACCTACAATGAGCAGTTCTTC,NA,TRBV15,NA,TRBJ2-1
CASSFTGAGANVLTF,TGTGCCAGCAGTTTTACAGGGGCAGGGGCCAACGTCCTGACTTTC,TRBD1,TRBV14,NA,TRBJ2-6
CASSPRAGHVDEQYF,TGTGCCAGCAGCCCCCGGGCAGGGCATGTGGACGAGCAGTACTTC,NA,TRBV14,NA,TRBJ2-7
CASSLVYEQYF,TGCGCCAGCAGCTTAGTCTACGAGCAGTACTTC,NA,TRBV5-1,NA,TRBJ2-7
CASSEIKHSYSGNTIYF,TGTGCCAGCAGTGAAATAAAGCACAGCTACTCTGGAAACACCATATATTTT,NA,TRBV25-1,NA,TRBJ1-3
CASSLVLQVSDYEQYF,TGTGCCAGCAGCTTAGTGTTACAAGTCTCCGACTACGAGCAGTACTTC,NA,TRBV7-9,NA,TRBJ2-7
CASSLLTGGGKNIQYF,TGTGCCAGCAGCTTATTGACGGGGGGGGGCAAAAACATTCAGTACTTC,TRBD2,TRBV5-4,NA,TRBJ2-4
CASSWGPALSGRDTGELFF,TGTGCCAGCAGTTGGGGCCCGGCGCTAAGCGGGAGGGACACCGGGGAGCTGTTTTTT,TRBD2,TRBV28,NA,TRBJ2-2
CASSNGGSPNEKLFF,TGCGCCAGCAGTAATGGGGGGAGCCCTAATGAAAAACTGTTTTTT,NA,TRBV5-1,NA,TRBJ1-4